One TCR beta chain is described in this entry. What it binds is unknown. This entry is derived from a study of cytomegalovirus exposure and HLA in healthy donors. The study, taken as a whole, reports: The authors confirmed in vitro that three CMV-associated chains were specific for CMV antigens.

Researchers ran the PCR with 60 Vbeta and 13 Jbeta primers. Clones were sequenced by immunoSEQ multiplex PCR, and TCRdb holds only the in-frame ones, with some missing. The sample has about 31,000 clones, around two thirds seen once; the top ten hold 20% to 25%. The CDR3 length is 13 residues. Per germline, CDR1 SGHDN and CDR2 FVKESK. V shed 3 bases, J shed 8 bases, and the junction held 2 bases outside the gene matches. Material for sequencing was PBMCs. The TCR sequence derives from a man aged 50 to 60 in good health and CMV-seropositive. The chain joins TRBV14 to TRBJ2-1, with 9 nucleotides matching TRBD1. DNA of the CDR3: TGTGCCAGCAGCCAGGACAGGGGACATGAGCAGTTCTTC. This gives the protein CASSQDRGHEQFF.